A selection of T cell receptor beta chains follows, all from one sample in a study of beta chain features in type 1 diabetes. Only in-frame clones appear in the TCRdb table, and some are missing; sequencing was by immunoSEQ multiplex PCR. Seen here are 360,000 or so clones, 20% observed once, and the top ten hold 0.035% to 0.05%. Sample: naive CD4+ T cells from blood. These receptors all stem from a woman between 18 and 29 years old in good health. CDR3s include the opening cysteine and the closing phenylalanine or tryptophan. Each record gives: V gene, J gene, CDR3 protein.

>TRBV4-1|TRBJ2-3
CASSQDWGTSGTDTQYF
>TRBV5-1|TRBJ2-5
CASSFQAFETQYF
>TRBV29-1|TRBJ1-2
CSVLEQPNYGYTF
>TRBV28|TRBJ2-1
CASSLAGDSYNEQFF
>TRBV9|TRBJ2-3
CASSVFAGGASTDTQYF
>TRBV6-6|TRBJ2-7
CASSSLGGPPYEQYF
>TRBV7-6|TRBJ2-7
CASSLGTGPSYEQYF
>TRBV7-2|TRBJ2-1
CASSPLFFEDEQFF
>TRBV7-3|TRBJ1-2
CASSPSDRAGGYTF
>TRBV29-1|TRBJ1-1
CSVVGIGVNTEAFF
>TRBV5-3|TRBJ1-5
CARSLEVQAVNPAGNQPQHF
>TRBV7-2|TRBJ2-5
CASIPWASGQETQYF
>TRBV29-1|TRBJ2-3
CSVAPGSTDTQYF
>TRBV5-6|TRBJ2-2
CASSPRLDTGELFF
>TRBV7-2|TRBJ1-2
CASSPKQGRDNGYTF
>TRBV5-1|TRBJ2-2
CASSLPGANTGELFF
>TRBV5-4|TRBJ2-1
CASSSPGTSYNEQFF
>TRBV9|TRBJ2-1
CASSSRTDSYNEQFF
>TRBV5-1|TRBJ2-1
CASSSQTSLEQFF
>TRBV5-4|TRBJ2-2
CASSLGGPRTGELFF
>TRBV2|TRBJ1-1
CASNLRGGREEAFF
>TRBV18|TRBJ2-3
CASSPFPGWTDTQYF
>TRBV7-2|TRBJ1-6
CASSLVRGQSPLHF
>TRBV4-2|TRBJ2-2
CASSQVQGAMNTGELFF
>TRBV2|TRBJ1-2
CASRSGQSDGYTF
>TRBV30|TRBJ1-1
CAWRLQGAPAEAFF
>TRBV18|TRBJ2-7
CASSPPGLADYEQYF
>TRBV11-2|TRBJ2-5
CASSLTLQETQYF
>TRBV20-1|TRBJ2-1
CSARRDLEQFF
>TRBV30|TRBJ2-3
CAWTRGGAGTDTQYF
>TRBV5-4|TRBJ2-7
CASSSGTVNYEQYF
>TRBV29-1|TRBJ2-1
CSVTKRVGLAETSYNEQFF
>TRBV18|TRBJ2-3
CASSPPGLGGTDTQYF
>TRBV4-1|TRBJ1-3
CASSQDPGQGGRNTIYF
>TRBV27|TRBJ2-7
CASSPNLKRGGNYEQYF
>TRBV19|TRBJ1-6
CASRPDRLNNSPLHF
>TRBV9|TRBJ1-3
CASGRRDSGNTIYF
>TRBV5-1|TRBJ2-3
CASSSQTSGLDTQYF
>TRBV4-2|TRBJ2-3
CASSQGGLSRGSTDTQYF
>TRBV5-1|TRBJ2-1
CASTTPGMRNEQFF
>TRBV11-2|TRBJ2-4
CASSLVLAGAKNIQYF
>TRBV5-1|TRBJ1-2
CASSLAGSDYGYTF
>TRBV7-3|TRBJ2-7
CASSLSGTSGGYEQYF
>TRBV5-1|TRBJ2-5
CASSLGSEETQYF
>TRBV30|TRBJ1-1
CAWSALSTGPLMAFF
>TRBV7-9|TRBJ1-2
CASSLAQGGVRYGYTF
>TRBV7-2|TRBJ2-5
CASRRGETQYF
>TRBV29-1|TRBJ1-1
CSVEVTEATEAFF
>TRBV2|TRBJ2-7
CASSEAQGPYEQYF
>TRBV7-9|TRBJ2-7
CASSLAYRGRYEQYF
>TRBV5-1|TRBJ2-7
CASSIGTGVFNEQYF
>TRBV4-1|TRBJ2-1
CASSQVPGLAGAYNEQFF
>TRBV30|TRBJ2-5
CAFSQSETQYF
>TRBV30|TRBJ1-2
CAWSVSWLNYGYTF
>TRBV30|TRBJ1-2
CAFSGGSNYGYTF
>TRBV29-1|TRBJ2-2
CSVFTGTGGTGELFF
>TRBV7-9|TRBJ2-5
CASSPWQGGEETQYF
>TRBV6-1|TRBJ2-7
CASSEDRGTYEQYF
>TRBV5-1|TRBJ2-5
CASSLSLTVQETQYF
>TRBV30|TRBJ1-1
CAWSVFRTGEAFF